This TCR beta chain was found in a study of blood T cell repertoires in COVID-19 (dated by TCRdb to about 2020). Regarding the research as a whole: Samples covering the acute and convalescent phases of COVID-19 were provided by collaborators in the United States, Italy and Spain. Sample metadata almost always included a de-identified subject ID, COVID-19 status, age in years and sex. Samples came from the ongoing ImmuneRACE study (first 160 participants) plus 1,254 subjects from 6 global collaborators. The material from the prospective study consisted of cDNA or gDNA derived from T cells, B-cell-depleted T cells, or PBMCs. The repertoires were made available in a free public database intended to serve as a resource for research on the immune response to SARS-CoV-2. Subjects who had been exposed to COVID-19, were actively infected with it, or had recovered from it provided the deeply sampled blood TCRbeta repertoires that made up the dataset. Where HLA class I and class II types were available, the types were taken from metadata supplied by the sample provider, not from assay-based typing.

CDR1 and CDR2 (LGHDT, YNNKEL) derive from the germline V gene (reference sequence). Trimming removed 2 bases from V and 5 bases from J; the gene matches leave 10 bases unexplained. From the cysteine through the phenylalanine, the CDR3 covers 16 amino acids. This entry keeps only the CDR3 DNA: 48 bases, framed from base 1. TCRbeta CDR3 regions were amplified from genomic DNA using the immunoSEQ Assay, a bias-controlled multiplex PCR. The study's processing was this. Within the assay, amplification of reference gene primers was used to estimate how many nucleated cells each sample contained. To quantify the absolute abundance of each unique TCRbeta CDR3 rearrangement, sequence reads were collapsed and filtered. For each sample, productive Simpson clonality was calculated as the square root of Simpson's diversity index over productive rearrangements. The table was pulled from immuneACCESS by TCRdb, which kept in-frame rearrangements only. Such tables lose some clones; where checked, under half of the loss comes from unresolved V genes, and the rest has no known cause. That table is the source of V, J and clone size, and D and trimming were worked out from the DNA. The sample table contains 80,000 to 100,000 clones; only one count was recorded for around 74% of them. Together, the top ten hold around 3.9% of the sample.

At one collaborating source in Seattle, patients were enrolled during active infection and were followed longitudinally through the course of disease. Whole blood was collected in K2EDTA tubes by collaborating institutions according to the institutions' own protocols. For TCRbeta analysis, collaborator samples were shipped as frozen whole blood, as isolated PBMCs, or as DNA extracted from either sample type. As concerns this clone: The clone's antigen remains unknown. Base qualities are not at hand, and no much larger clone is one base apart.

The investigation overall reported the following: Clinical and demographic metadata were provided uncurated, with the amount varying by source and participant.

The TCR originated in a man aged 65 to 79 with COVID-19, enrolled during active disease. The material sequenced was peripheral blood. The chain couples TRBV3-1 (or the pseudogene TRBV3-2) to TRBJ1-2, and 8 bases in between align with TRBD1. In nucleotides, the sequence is TGTGCCAGCAGCCAAAAGAGGGACAGGCTAATTTATGGCTACACCTTC. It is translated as CASSQKRDRLIYGYTF.